This TCR beta chain derives from a study of shared clonotypes between healthy human individuals. Findings and limits, study-wide: Several donors had about 5% of their naive CD4 clonotypes in common. Larger estimated richness was generally recorded for naive subsets relative to memory subsets.

As regards this clone: Its specificity is not known.

Healthy adults negative for HIV, lacking recent acute infections or vaccinations, served as donors. Every contributor of samples was a Caucasian grown-up residing in Nashville, Tennessee. Produced via immunoSEQ multiplex PCR; TCRdb's table is partial and in-frame only. The sample lists over 2 million clones, around 92% seen once, with 0.3% to 0.45% in the top ten. This TCR was sampled from a man between 18 and 35 years old in good health. Some clones in this sample may be carry-over from other donors' samples. Sequencing used naive CD4+ T cells from PBMCs. Noted subset: CD45RA+ positively selected.

DNA of the CDR3: TGTGCCAGCAGGTACTCGGGTGAGCAGTACTTC. Its protein product is CASRYSGEQYF. V usage is TRBV5-6 and J usage is TRBJ2-7; no definite D call. Trimming shortened V by 5 bases and J by 7 bases, and 10 bases separated the two germline ends. This CDR3 spans 11 amino acids. The germline CDR1 and CDR2 sequences are SGHDT and YYEEEE.